This T cell receptor (beta chain) was found in a study of blood T cell repertoires in COVID-19. Overall study: Whether acute or convalescent, the COVID-19 samples came from the United States, Italy and Spain. PBMCs, B-cell-depleted T cells, or T cells were the source of the cDNA or gDNA that made up the material.

Germline-derived CDR1 and CDR2 are LGHDT and YNNKEL (reference sequence). J was trimmed by 7 bases and V by 4 bases; bases with no gene match: 5. The CDR3 is 15 residues long. Per the original data handling: The assay estimated nucleated cells by amplifying reference gene primers. Clones were read by immunoSEQ multiplex PCR, and TCRdb kept only the in-frame ones, dropping some. From that table come the V and J calls and clone size; the DNA was used to work out D and trimming. This table holds about 54,000 clones, approximately 91% found once. This clone occurred once. This chain links TRBV3-1 (or the pseudogene TRBV3-2) with TRBJ2-1; 12 positions match TRBD1. The sequenced sample consisted of peripheral blood. The sequence derives from a woman aged 60-75 years with active or convalescent COVID-19. As DNA, the CDR3 is TGTGCCAGCAGCCTCCCGGGACAGGGGGCGAATGAGCAGTTCTTC. Translated, it gives CASSLPGQGANEQFF.